This T cell receptor beta chain was recovered during a study of blood T cell repertoires in COVID-19 (dated by TCRdb to 2019 to 2021). Background on the whole study: Collaborator samples came from the United States, Italy and Spain and covered acute and convalescent phases of COVID-19. The prospective study material was composed of cDNA or gDNA derived from T cells, B-cell-depleted T cells, or PBMCs. Subjects who had been exposed to COVID-19, were actively infected with it, or had recovered from it provided the deeply sampled blood TCRbeta repertoires that made up the dataset. The repertoires were released in a freely available public database intended as a resource for research on the immune response to SARS-CoV-2. The samples were drawn from two sources: the first 160 participants of the ongoing ImmuneRACE study, and 1,000 to 1,500 subjects contributed by 6 global collaborators. The sample metadata nearly always contained a de-identified subject ID, COVID-19 status, age in years and sex. Where available, HLA class I and class II types were taken from metadata supplied by the sample provider and were not determined by assay-based typing.

Collaborating institutions collected whole blood in K2EDTA tubes following their own protocols. Collaborator samples were shipped for TCRbeta analysis as frozen whole blood, isolated PBMCs, or DNA extracted from either sample type. As encoded in the germline V gene, CDR1 is MNHEY while CDR2 is SVGAGI. Compared with germline, V lacks 6 bases and J lacks 12 bases; bases without a gene match: 4. There are 11 amino acids in the CDR3, from cysteine to phenylalanine inclusive. The CDR3 DNA has 33 bases and is translated from base 1. As for this clone: Its antigen target is currently unknown. The input lacks base qualities; no much larger clone sits a single base away.

TCRbeta CDR3 regions were amplified from genomic DNA by means of the immunoSEQ Assay, a bias-controlled multiplex PCR. The authors' pipeline ran thus. The number of nucleated cells in each sample was estimated by amplification of reference gene primers within the assay. To quantify the absolute abundance of each unique TCRbeta CDR3 rearrangement, sequence reads were collapsed and filtered. For each sample, productive Simpson clonality was calculated as the square root of Simpson's diversity index across productive rearrangements. TCRdb holds this immuneACCESS table with in-frame rearrangements only. Some clones are missing; in checked studies, unresolved V genes explain under half, and the rest has no known cause. V and J calls and clone size are copied from that table; D and trimming were computed from the DNA. The sample contains about 55,000 clones, around 86% of them found a single time. The top ten clonotypes cover 1.9% of the sample.

Points the paper makes about the study in general: Clinical and demographic metadata were provided uncurated, with the amount varying by source and participant.

Sample: peripheral blood. This chain joins TRBV6-5 to TRBJ2-1; TRBD1 fits 8 bases in the junction. This TCR was recovered from a woman in her sixties or seventies with acute or convalescent COVID-19. CDR3 protein: CASSTGTGQFF. The DNA reads as follows: TGTGCCAGCAGCACCGGGACAGGGCAGTTCTTC.